A selection of T cell receptor beta chains follows, all from one sample in a study of T-cell reconstitution after alpha-beta-depleted transplantation in children. In TCRdb, the PCR reads were re-called with MiXCR into one record per CDR3 protein. The data hold roughly 100,000 distinct CDR3 sequences, with approximately 8% observed a single time. Sample: PBMCs, taken before TCRalphabeta/CD19-depleted stem cell transplant. The receptors derive from a boy between 2 and 10 years old with acute lymphoblastic leukemia, due to receive a stem cell transplant. CDR3s leave out the opening cysteine and the closing phenylalanine or tryptophan. Where a row states a size, it is once, few, many or the class of an expanded clone; other rows omit it.

TRBV20-1,few,SATKARSSGANVLT
TRBV21-1,-,ASSTFSGGDATNEKLF
TRBV6-1,many,ASSERLRRNSGNTIY
TRBV2,-,ASSESRLANPSGY
TRBV19,many,ASSINIRYEQY
TRBV19,-,ASSSTGAAYQPQH
TRBV5-1,-,ASSPGLARGFYEQY
TRBV27,many,ASRRLAGVDEQY
TRBV7-2,few,ASSLQGADTLGYT
TRBV12-3/TRBV12-4,few,ATSGLNEQF
TRBV20-1,-,SASQGRGTDTQY
TRBV30,few,ARSPHSRLRTGELF
TRBV27,few,ASSHAELTYEQY